This T cell receptor (beta chain) was sequenced during a study of response to subunit inactivated influenza vaccine. Findings and limits, study-wide: Authors proposed each seasonal influenza vaccination draws in few new T cells.

TCRdb re-called the RT-PCR reads through MiXCR, storing one row per CDR3 protein. Of approximately 700,000 distinct CDR3 sequences in the sample, 15% to 17% were seen once. Looked up from germline, CDR1 is SQVTM and CDR2 is ANQGSEA. This CDR3 has 13 amino acids. The junction had 10 bases not matched to a gene; V was cut back by 7 bases and J by 8 bases. About this clonotype itself: Antigen: not known.

The TCR comes from a man aged 45-65 years who received an inactivated influenza vaccine. The specimen comprised PBMCs from blood, sampled roughly 12 days after vaccination. The rearrangement joins TRBV29-1 to TRBJ2-4; the match to TRBD1 covers 8 bases. As DNA, the CDR3 is TGCAGCGCTAGACCGGACAGGGTTGACATTCAGTACTTC. Its translation: CSARPDRVDIQYF.